The entry below describes one T cell receptor (beta chain). No antigen is known for it. It was with 60 Vbeta and 13 Jbeta primers that the PCR ran. Profiled with immunoSEQ multiplex PCR; TCRdb holds only in-frame clones, not every one. In all, the sample yields roughly 140,000 clones. V shed 2 bases and J shed 2 bases, with 13 bases lying between them. The CDR3 is 15 residues long. The germline gives CDR1 MNHNY, CDR2 SVGAGI (reference sequence). This entry is derived from a study of cytomegalovirus exposure and HLA in healthy donors. The study's findings and limits: Follow-up analysis found HLA locus-dependent TCR association rates, highest for DRB1 and lowest for HLA-C. Information on immune exposure was restricted to one variable (CMV serostatus). Roughly even sequencing depth across donors was the assumption behind the presence/absence analyses.

At collection, donors were nominally healthy, but unrecorded immune exposures were probable. Sequencing was performed on PBMCs. The receptor was derived from a man aged 40-55 years in good health and CMV-seronegative. The genes are TRBV6-6 and TRBJ2-7; weak D call: TRBD1 (6 bases). The CDR3 nucleotides read TGTGCCAGCAGTTACGGGGGCGCCGGGACCTACGAGCAGTACTTC. As protein: CASSYGGAGTYEQYF.